The 3 T cell receptor beta chains below come from one sample, sequenced in a study of radiotherapy plus CTLA-4 blockade in lung cancer. Some clones are missing from TCRdb's copy, which holds only in-frame ones; the method was immunoSEQ multiplex PCR. The table records about 40,000 clones, 79% of them present only once. The sample was peripheral blood, taken from a patient treated with radiotherapy plus ipilimumab. The receptors stem from a human donor with non-small cell lung cancer that progressed on radiotherapy plus ipilimumab.

The J gene is TRBJ1-2, the V gene TRBV28, with D possibly matching TRBD1 (6 bases). V lost 5 bases to trimming and J lost 0 bases, with 16 bases between them. CDR1 is MDHEN and CDR2 is SYDVKM in the germline V gene. The CDR3 loop spans 16 amino acids. CDR3 sequence (DNA): TGTGCCAGCAGTCCGCCCGGACAGAGAGCTAACTATGGCTACACCTTC. This codes for CASSPPGQRANYGYTF.

CDR3 in DNA: TGTGCCAGCAGCGACTCGGACAGGGGAAGGAACTATGGCTACACCTTC. It translates to CASSDSDRGRNYGYTF. The chain employs TRBV9 and TRBJ1-2; 9 positions match TRBD1. Germline V gene lookup returns CDR1 SGDLS and CDR2 YYNGEE. The CDR3 is made up of 16 amino acids. V gave up 3 bases and J gave up 2 bases; unmatched junction bases: 8.

This sequence joins TRBV6-9 and TRBJ2-7, with a possible D match to TRBD2 (6 bases). V was clipped by 8 bases and J by 4 bases, with 21 bases between them. The CDR3 has 15 amino acids. Germline V gene data show CDR1 as MNHGY and CDR2 as SVAAGI. The CDR3 region is CASVLPGLRRYEQYF. The CDR3 nucleotides are TGTGCCAGCGTACTCCCGGGACTCCGTAGATACGAGCAGTACTTC.